A single sample gave rise to the 23 T cell receptor beta chains below, sequenced in a study of cytomegalovirus exposure and HLA in healthy donors. With 60 Vbeta and 13 Jbeta primers, the PCR was carried out. Only in-frame clones appear in the TCRdb table, and some are missing; sequencing was by immunoSEQ multiplex PCR. This sample's table has 65,000 to 90,000 clones. What was sequenced was PBMCs. Every receptor here comes from a man between 40 and 49 years old in good health and CMV-seronegative.

The chain links TRBV2 to TRBJ1-5; D call uncertain. This CDR3 has 14 amino acids. Germline loops: CDR1 SNHLY, CDR2 FYNNEI. Trimming removed 2 bases from V and 7 bases from J, with 12 bases in between. DNA for the CDR3: TGTGCCAGCAGTGAAATGGCAGAAACCCAGCCCCAGCATTTT. Amino acid sequence: CASSEMAETQPQHF.

This rearrangement joins TRBV19 to TRBJ2-7; D is possibly TRBD2 (6 bases). Trimming cost V 5 bases and J 3 bases, with 17 bases left between them. CDR1 and CDR2 (germline): LNHDA, SQIVND (reference sequence). CDR3 size: 15 residues. The CDR3 bases are TGTGCCAGTAGTGCCACGGGACTTCTACTCTACGAGCAGTACTTC. This translates into CASSATGLLLYEQYF.

The chain carries TRBV9 and TRBJ2-3, with 7 bases fitting TRBD2. V shed 4 bases and J 1 base; nucleotides not matched to a gene: 6. Germline V gene data show CDR1 as SGDLS and CDR2 as YYNGEE. This CDR3 spans 15 amino acids. CDR3 in amino acids: CASSREGSCTDTQYF. As DNA, the CDR3 is TGTGCCAGCAGCAGGGAGGGGTCGTGCACAGATACGCAGTATTTT.

This rearrangement joins TRBV27 to TRBJ1-2, with D uncertain. The CDR3 has 13 amino acids. CDR1 MNHEY and CDR2 SMNVEV come from the germline V gene (reference sequence). V was shortened by 3 bases and J by 3 bases, with 8 bases between the two germline ends. DNA of the CDR3: TGTGCCAGCAGTTTCTTCTCCGACTATGGCTACACCTTC. It yields the protein CASSFFSDYGYTF.

The J gene is TRBJ2-1, the V gene TRBV6-5; D call uncertain. CDR3 length equals 11 residues. V was cut by 3 bases and J by 6 bases, with 3 bases left in between. Per the germline V gene, CDR1 is MNHEY and CDR2 is SVGAGI. The CDR3 DNA follows: TGTGCCAGCAGTTATATCAATGAGCAGTTCTTC. Its translation: CASSYINEQFF.

The V call is TRBV19, the J call TRBJ1-6; 8 bases fit TRBD1. The CDR3 consists of 14 residues. Germline V gives CDR1 LNHDA, CDR2 SQIVND (reference sequence). Germline trimming cut 4 bases from V and 8 bases from J; bases unmatched to any gene: 4. The CDR3: CASSTPGGDSPLHF. The CDR3 nucleotides read TGTGCCAGTAGTACCCCAGGGGGCGATTCACCCCTCCACTTT.

The CDR3 nucleotides are TGCGCCAGCAGCGCCGGGACTACGGGCAATGAGCAGTTCTTC. It translates to CASSAGTTGNEQFF. The genes are TRBV5-1 and TRBJ2-1; 7 bases map to TRBD2. V lost 4 bases, J lost 6 bases, and 7 bases stayed unmatched. The germline gives CDR1 SGHRS, CDR2 YFSETQ. The CDR3 contains 14 residues.

The chain combines TRBV6-1 with TRBJ1-5; possible D gene TRBD1, 5 bases. The CDR3 runs to 15 residues. V gave up 1 base and J gave up 6 bases, with 13 bases separating them. Germline CDR1 MNHNS, CDR2 SASEGT. CDR3: CASSEGGRRGQPQHF. The CDR3 nucleotides read TGTGCCAGCAGTGAAGGGGGTAGGAGGGGTCAGCCCCAGCATTTT.

The chain is built from TRBV7-2 and TRBJ1-2; TRBD1 aligns across 8 bases. The CDR3 is 15 amino acids. The trim removed 1 base at V and 8 bases at J, leaving 9 bases unmatched. From germline, CDR1 is SGHTA and CDR2 FQGNSA. The CDR3 DNA sequence: TGTGCCAGCAGCTTAGGGACAGGGTGGGTGACGGGCTACACCTTC. Translating gives CASSLGTGWVTGYTF.

V usage is TRBV30 and J usage is TRBJ1-1; D uncertain. There are 13 residues in the CDR3. V was pared by 4 bases and J by 7 bases, with 16 bases between. CDR1 and CDR2 (germline): GTSNPN, SVGIG (reference sequence). CDR3 nucleotides: TGTGCCTGGACCCAAGCAGGAACAGTTGAAGCTTTCTTT. Residues: CAWTQAGTVEAFF.

The gene calls are TRBV2 and TRBJ1-3, with D possibly matching TRBD1 (6 bases). Germline CDR1 reads SNHLY; CDR2 reads FYNNEI. The CDR3 consists of 15 residues. V was pared by 11 bases and J by 0 bases, with 17 bases between. DNA of the CDR3: TGTGCCGGCTCATTGACAGGCTACTCTGGAAACACCATATATTTT. Its protein product is CAGSLTGYSGNTIYF.

CDR3 DNA sequence: TGTGCCAGCAGCAGAGTGGGGGCGATTAGCACAGATACGCAGTATTTT. Translation gives CASSRVGAISTDTQYF. The chain has TRBV5-6 and TRBJ2-3, with a possible D match to TRBD1 (6 bases). CDR1 and CDR2 from the germline V gene are SGHDT and YYEEEE. This CDR3 region has 16 residues. Trimming took 4 bases from V and 0 from J, leaving 15 bases between them.

This chain links TRBV9 with TRBJ2-1; possible D gene TRBD1, 5 bases. This CDR3 comprises 18 residues. V lost 4 bases and J 0 bases, leaving 20 bases between the germline ends. Germline lookup yields CDR1 SGDLS and CDR2 YYNGEE. The CDR3 is CASSQQKWGSSSYNEQFF. The CDR3 DNA is TGTGCCAGCAGCCAACAGAAATGGGGCTCGAGCTCCTACAATGAGCAGTTCTTC.

J is TRBJ2-3 and V is TRBV18; TRBD2 aligns across 10 bases. CDR1 is KGHSH, CDR2 LQKENI, per germline. V lost 3 bases to trimming and J lost 3 bases; unmatched junction nucleotides: 6. The CDR3 is made up of 16 amino acids. The CDR3 coding sequence is TGTGCCAGCTCACCCTTTAGCGGGGGGCTGACAGATACGCAGTATTTT. Translated, it gives CASSPFSGGLTDTQYF.

DNA for the CDR3: TGTGCCAGTAGTATAGAGGGGGCGAACACTGAAGCTTTCTTT. It codes for CASSIEGANTEAFF. The chain is built from TRBV19 and TRBJ1-1; tentatively, D is TRBD1 (6 bases). The CDR3 sequence is 14 residues long. Trimming stripped 0 bases from V and 1 base from J, with 6 bases between. Germline CDR1 reads LNHDA; CDR2 reads SQIVND (reference sequence).

This chain's CDR3 is CSVEGDSSYEQYF. The CDR3 DNA reads as TGCAGCGTTGAGGGGGACAGCTCCTACGAGCAGTACTTC. The rearrangement uses TRBV29-1 and TRBJ2-7; 7 bases match TRBD1. Unmatched junction bases numbered 2, after V lost 3 bases and J lost 0 bases. CDR1 and CDR2 from the germline V gene are SQVTM and ANQGSEA. This CDR3 contains 13 residues.

The gene calls are TRBV27 and TRBJ2-7; 7 positions agree with TRBD1. CDR3 size: 14 residues. J was trimmed by 3 bases and V by 0 bases; bases with no gene match: 2. Looked up from germline, CDR1 is MNHEY and CDR2 is SMNVEV (reference sequence). CDR3 nucleotide sequence: TGTGCCAGCAGTTTATCTCGACAGGGCTACGAGCAGTACTTC. Amino acid sequence: CASSLSRQGYEQYF.

This rearrangement joins TRBV7-9 to TRBJ2-2, with D tentatively TRBD1 (5 bases). V was trimmed by 5 bases and J by 5 bases, leaving 18 bases between them. The germline gives CDR1 SEHNR, CDR2 FQNEAQ (reference sequence). This CDR3 comprises 16 residues. CDR3: CASSPQRAGRTGELFF. For the CDR3, the DNA is TGTGCCAGCAGCCCCCAAAGGGCAGGGCGGACCGGGGAGCTGTTTTTT.

This chain joins TRBV19 and TRBJ1-5; D remains ambiguous. The CDR3 has 15 amino acids. Looked up from germline, CDR1 is LNHDA and CDR2 is SQIVND (reference sequence). Trimming cost V 6 bases and J 1 base, with 13 bases left between them. DNA for the CDR3: TGTGCCAGTAGCCCTCGTCGGGAGAGCAATCAGCCCCAGCATTTT. Translated: CASSPRRESNQPQHF.

The rearrangement uses TRBV6-4 and TRBJ2-7, with D perhaps TRBD2 (5 bases). Per germline, CDR1 MRHNA and CDR2 SNTAGT. V shed 11 bases and J shed 2 bases, with 13 bases lying between them. The CDR3 is 12 amino acids. CDR3 sequence: CACSKRTYEQYF. As DNA, the CDR3 is TGTGCCTGCTCTAAGCGGACCTACGAGCAGTACTTC.

CDR3 sequence reads: CAWVGQPNSPLHF. DNA for the CDR3: TGTGCCTGGGTAGGACAGCCCAATTCACCCCTCCACTTT. The rearrangement joins TRBV30 to TRBJ1-6; perhaps TRBD1 as D (6 bases). CDR3 length: 13 residues. Germline V gene lookup returns CDR1 GTSNPN and CDR2 SVGIG (reference sequence). The V end lost 5 bases, the J end lost 7 bases, and 12 bases lay between the germline ends.

The chain is built from TRBV28 and TRBJ2-7, with 10 positions matching TRBD1. V shed 5 bases and J 4 bases; nucleotides not matched to a gene: 8. This CDR3 region has 15 residues. Per the germline V gene, CDR1 is MDHEN and CDR2 is SYDVKM. DNA for the CDR3: TGTGCCAGCAGTCCGACACAGGACAGGGGGTACGAGCAGTACTTC. It translates to CASSPTQDRGYEQYF. Variable domain in full (rest from reference TRBV28 and TRBJ2-7): DVKVTQSSRYLVKRTGEKVFLECVQDMDHENMFWYRQDPGLGLRLIYFSYDVKMKEKGDIPEGYSVSREKKERFSLILESASTNQTSMYLCASSPTQDRGYEQYFGPGTRLTVT.

The DNA for the CDR3 is TGTGCCAGCAGTTACTCGAATCTAGCGGGGAGCTACGAGCAGTACTTC. Its protein is CASSYSNLAGSYEQYF. The chain is built from TRBV6-5 and TRBJ2-7, with 9 positions matching TRBD2. V dropped 0 bases and J dropped 3; count of bases not matched to a gene: 6. The CDR3 is 16 amino acids. Germline V gene data show CDR1 as MNHEY and CDR2 as SVGAGI.